This section outlines one TCR beta chain sequence together with its context. The data belong to a study of blood T cells in healthy people across ages. A J-beta primer mix and a sample-barcoded 5' primer were used in a second PCR of about 6 to 12 cycles. TCRdb analysed the 5' RACE reads with MiXCR anew, one entry per CDR3 protein. The sample has more than 1,000,000 distinct CDR3 sequences; under 30% are singletons. Losses at the gene ends were 5 bases for V and 6 bases for J; bases not matched to a gene: 17. This CDR3 region has 17 residues. The germline gives CDR1 SGHTA, CDR2 FQGNSA. These data were also filed under a second study, of T cells of mothers and their children. This second study notes: Per 15 ul, 1.5 ug of RNA was used, with all extracted RNA going into cDNA synthesis.

The sample was blood. The chain recombines TRBV7-2 with TRBJ1-1; 8 bases align to TRBD1. This receptor was taken from a girl aged 2-15 years in good health. The CDR3 sequence: CASSPWGTGTSLSEAFF. The CDR3 DNA reads TGTGCCAGCAGCCCTTGGGGGACAGGAACCTCCCTATCTGAAGCTTTCTTT.